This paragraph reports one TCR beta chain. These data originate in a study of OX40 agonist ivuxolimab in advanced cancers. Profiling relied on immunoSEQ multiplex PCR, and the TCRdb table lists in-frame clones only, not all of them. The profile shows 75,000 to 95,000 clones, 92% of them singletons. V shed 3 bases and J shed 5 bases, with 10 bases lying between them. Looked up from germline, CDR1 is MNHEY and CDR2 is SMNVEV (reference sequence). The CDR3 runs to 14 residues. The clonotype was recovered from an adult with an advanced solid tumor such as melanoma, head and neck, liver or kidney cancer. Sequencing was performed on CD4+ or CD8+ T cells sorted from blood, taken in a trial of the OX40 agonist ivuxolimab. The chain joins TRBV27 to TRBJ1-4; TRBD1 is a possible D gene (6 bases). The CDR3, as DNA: TGTGCCAGCAGTTTTCACAGGGCGAATGAAAAACTGTTTTTT. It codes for CASSFHRANEKLFF.